This entry lists 25 T cell receptor beta chains sequenced from one sample in a study of T cell repertoires in cytomegalovirus infection. TCRdb reanalysed the reads using MiXCR and keeps one entry per CDR3 protein. Here the sample spans approximately 320,000 distinct CDR3 sequences, around 9.5% being singletons. The sequencing input was PBMCs. The receptor source for this set is a human donor in good health (CMV status not recorded). Some clones in this sample may be carry-over from other donors' samples.

There are many counts of this clonotype. This chain links TRBV10-3 with TRBJ2-7; tentative D call: TRBD2 (6 bases). Trimming removed 6 bases at V and 1 base at J, with 16 bases between. The germline gives CDR1 ENHRY, CDR2 SYGVKD. The CDR3 is 15 amino acids. In DNA, the CDR3 is TGTGCCATCAGCGCCAGGAGCGGACTATCCTACGAGCAGTACTTC. Residues: CAISARSGLSYEQYF.

This clonotype has at least ten counts. This sequence joins TRBV27 and TRBJ2-3; 8 positions agree with TRBD2. J lost 2 bases, V lost 4 bases, and 20 bases had no gene match. CDR3 length: 20 amino acids. The V gene's germline CDR1 is MNHEY and CDR2 SMNVEV (reference sequence). The CDR3 DNA is TGTGCCAGCAGTTGGTCGGGGGGGCTACCCATAAGTGGCCCCACAGATACGCAGTATTTT. Translating it yields CASSWSGGLPISGPTDTQYF.

This clonotype came up many times. The chain joins TRBV7-2 to TRBJ2-1, with 13 bases lining up with TRBD2. The germline gives CDR1 SGHTA, CDR2 FQGNSA. Trimming took 5 bases from V and 10 from J; bases not matched to a gene: 8. The CDR3 loop spans 15 amino acids. The chain's CDR3 is CASSPTSGGEPEQFF. CDR3 in DNA: TGTGCCAGCAGCCCAACTAGCGGGGGGGAACCGGAGCAGTTCTTC.

In its sample, this clonotype was seen a few times. The chain couples TRBV7-6 to TRBJ1-1; D call uncertain. V lost 6 bases and J 4 bases, leaving 24 bases between the germline ends. Germline CDR1 reads SGHVS; CDR2 reads FNYEAQ. The CDR3 loop spans 17 amino acids. The CDR3 spells CASSLFLVGGWGTEAFF. DNA for the CDR3: TGTGCCAGCAGTCTATTCCTAGTAGGTGGATGGGGCACTGAAGCTTTCTTT. The complete variable domain, with remaining parts taken from reference TRBV7-6 and TRBJ1-1, reads GAGVSQSPRYKVTKRGQDVALRCDPISGHVSLYWYRQALGQGPEFLTYFNYEAQQDKSGLPNDRFSAERPEGSISTLTIQRTEQRDSAMYRCASSLFLVGGWGTEAFFGQGTRLTVV.

This clonotype was detected only a few times. The CDR3 DNA reads as TGCGCCAGCAGCCAAAAAAGTGGCGGAGGCACTGAAGCTTTCTTT. Its translation: CASSQKSGGGTEAFF. This chain links TRBV4-3 with TRBJ1-1; D unresolved. Germline V gene lookup returns CDR1 LGHNA and CDR2 YSLEER. The CDR3 loop spans 15 amino acids. V was pared by 2 bases and J by 4 bases, with 14 bases between.

This clonotype came up many times. The chain combines TRBV10-3 with TRBJ2-1; no reliable D call. V gave up 0 bases and J gave up 6 bases, with 6 bases separating them. The CDR3 contains 13 residues. Germline V gene sequence: CDR1 ENHRY, CDR2 SYGVKD. The CDR3 region is CAISESGGNEQFF. DNA of the CDR3: TGTGCCATCAGTGAGTCGGGCGGCAATGAGCAGTTCTTC.

This clonotype was counted between two and nine times. V gene TRBV28 combines with J gene TRBJ2-7; TRBD2 aligns across 7 bases. Per the germline V gene, CDR1 is MDHEN and CDR2 is SYDVKM. The CDR3 runs to 13 residues. The V and J ends lost 8 bases and 1 base, in that order; junction bases with no gene match: 5. Written as DNA, the CDR3 is TGTGCCAGCTGCACTAGCGCATCCTACGAGCAGTACTTC. Its protein product is CASCTSASYEQYF.

The chain employs TRBV5-5 and TRBJ2-5, with D unclear. Germline V gene lookup returns CDR1 SGHKS and CDR2 YYEKEE (reference sequence). There are 13 residues in the CDR3. V was pared by 4 bases and J by 3 bases, with 10 bases between. CDR3 bases: TGTGCCAGCAGCGTGAGAAGGGAAGAGACCCAGTACTTC. Translation: CASSVRREETQYF.

Only a few counts were recorded for this clonotype. The chain links TRBV18 to TRBJ2-5; possibly TRBD2 for D (5 bases). This CDR3 comprises 15 residues. V was pared by 5 bases and J by 2 bases, with 15 bases between. Germline V gene data show CDR1 as KGHSH and CDR2 as LQKENI. The CDR3 bases are TGTGCCAGCTCATCCGGAGATTCGGGGCAAGAGACCCAGTACTTC. Amino acids: CASSSGDSGQETQYF.

This clonotype was seen a few times. The rearrangement joins TRBV27 to TRBJ2-2; the D gene could be TRBD1 or TRBD2 (5 bases each). With 3 bases removed from V and 4 bases from J, the gap between germline ends came to 9 bases. Germline values: CDR1 MNHEY, CDR2 SMNVEV (reference sequence). The CDR3 is made up of 14 amino acids. CDR3 loop: CASSFWGFTGELFF. The CDR3 DNA reads as TGTGCCAGCAGTTTCTGGGGGTTCACCGGGGAGCTGTTTTTT.

This chain joins TRBV7-8 and TRBJ1-2, with a weak D call TRBD1 (6 bases). The V end was cut by 3 bases, the J end by 5 bases, with 10 bases between. Germline V gene lookup returns CDR1 SGHVS and CDR2 FQNEAQ. The CDR3 length is 13 residues. The CDR3 is CASSFSGDYGYTF. The DNA of the CDR3 is TGTGCCAGCAGCTTCTCAGGGGATTATGGCTACACCTTC.

The chain links TRBV18 to TRBJ2-1; D could derive from TRBD1 or TRBD2 (5 bases each). The germline gives CDR1 KGHSH, CDR2 LQKENI. This CDR3 is built from 14 residues. Trimming stripped 3 bases from V and 5 bases from J, with 11 bases between. CDR3 DNA sequence: TGTGCCAGCTCACCCTCGGGACGGCACAATGAGCAGTTCTTC. It codes for CASSPSGRHNEQFF.

The J gene is TRBJ1-3, the V gene TRBV19; 7 bases fit TRBD1. Germline V gene sequence: CDR1 LNHDA, CDR2 SQIVND (reference sequence). With 4 bases clipped from V and 2 bases from J, the junction kept 2 bases outside the gene matches. This CDR3 is 14 amino acids long. For the CDR3, the DNA is TGTGCCAGTAGTACAACAGGGGCTGGAAACACCATATATTTT. Translating gives CASSTTGAGNTIYF.

The V and J genes are TRBV12-3 or TRBV12-4 and TRBJ2-7; tentative D call: TRBD2 (5 bases). The CDR3 is 14 amino acids. V was clipped by 6 bases and J by 2 bases, with 14 bases between them. CDR3 residues: CASSRKEVAYEQYF. In nucleotides, the CDR3 is TGTGCCAGCAGCAGAAAGGAGGTTGCCTACGAGCAGTACTTC.

The chain links TRBV2 to TRBJ1-5, with 7 bases aligning to TRBD1. The CDR3 loop spans 15 amino acids. V lost 6 bases and J lost 1; bases outside the gene matches: 6. Germline V CDR1 and CDR2: SNHLY, FYNNEI. CDR3 loop: CASRTGQESNQPQHF. The CDR3 DNA reads as TGTGCCAGCAGGACTGGACAGGAGAGCAATCAGCCCCAGCATTTT.

There are many counts of this clonotype. The chain couples TRBV29-1 to TRBJ2-3, with 10 bases matching TRBD1. V lost 3 bases and J lost 4; bases outside the gene matches: 4. CDR3 length equals 14 residues. Germline V gene data show CDR1 as SQVTM and CDR2 as ANQGSEA. The CDR3 loop is CSVDRQGAADTQYF. Written as DNA, the CDR3 is TGCAGCGTTGATCGACAGGGGGCCGCAGATACGCAGTATTTT.

Many counts were recorded for this clonotype. V is TRBV6-1 and J is TRBJ1-1; 9 bases are a match to TRBD1. Germline CDR1 and CDR2: MNHNS and SASEGT. The trim removed 5 bases at V and 5 bases at J, leaving 6 bases unmatched. The CDR3 extends over 14 amino acids. The CDR3 here is CASSQQGALTEAFF. DNA of the CDR3: TGTGCCAGCAGTCAACAGGGGGCTCTGACTGAAGCTTTCTTT.

The chain recombines TRBV7-3 with TRBJ2-2; tentative D call: TRBD2 (6 bases). Germline CDR1 is SGHTA and CDR2 is FQGTGA. The CDR3 sequence is 16 residues long. Trimming cost V 0 bases and J 4 bases, with 12 bases left between them. CDR3 region: CASSLTSGVGTGELFF. CDR3 nucleotides: TGTGCCAGCAGCTTAACCTCGGGGGTCGGCACCGGGGAGCTGTTTTTT.

This clonotype occurred many times. The rearrangement joins TRBV7-2 to TRBJ2-1; tentative D call: TRBD1 (5 bases). V lost 5 bases to trimming and J lost 3 bases, with 17 bases between them. The CDR3 runs 16 residues. Looked up from germline, CDR1 is SGHTA and CDR2 is FQGNSA. CDR3 DNA: TGTGCCAGCAGCCAGGGCTTCTCCCTAATCTACAATGAGCAGTTCTTC. It translates to CASSQGFSLIYNEQFF.

This clonotype was seen more than once but under ten times. The chain employs TRBV7-2 and TRBJ1-2; 9 nucleotides agree with TRBD1. The CDR3 runs 14 residues. Germline V gene data show CDR1 as SGHTA and CDR2 as FQGNSA. Trimming removed 5 bases from V and 3 bases from J; junction bases left unmatched: 4. CDR3 loop: CASSKDRGYYGYTF. CDR3 bases: TGTGCCAGCAGCAAGGACAGGGGTTACTATGGCTACACCTTC.

CDR3 sequence reads: CASSTPGYEQYF. The CDR3 coding sequence is TGTGCCAGCAGCACCCCAGGGTACGAGCAGTACTTC. The V call is TRBV7-6, the J call TRBJ2-7; D perhaps matches TRBD1 (5 bases). CDR3 length equals 12 residues. V lost 5 bases and J 4 bases, leaving 9 bases between the germline ends. Germline V gives CDR1 SGHVS, CDR2 FNYEAQ.

This clonotype was observed at least ten times. This rearrangement joins TRBV12-3 or TRBV12-4 to TRBJ2-2; D remains ambiguous. The CDR3 runs 12 residues. With 6 bases removed from V and 4 bases from J, the gap between germline ends came to 6 bases. CDR3 sequence (DNA): TGTGCCAGCAGCTCGGCCACCGGGGAGCTGTTTTTT. Residues: CASSSATGELFF.

This clonotype was seen a handful of times. The chain is built from TRBV12-3 or TRBV12-4 and TRBJ2-3; no firm D call. V was trimmed by 5 bases and J by 0 bases, leaving 9 bases between them. The CDR3 runs 14 residues. CDR3: CASSKMVSTDTQYF. For the CDR3, the DNA is TGTGCCAGCAGTAAAATGGTTAGCACAGATACGCAGTATTTT.

The chain employs TRBV19 and TRBJ1-5; a weak D match, TRBD1 (6 bases). This CDR3 has 13 amino acids. Trimming removed 6 bases at V and 3 bases at J, with 9 bases between. Germline CDR1 reads LNHDA; CDR2 reads SQIVND (reference sequence). CDR3 in DNA: TGTGCCAGTAGGAGACAGGCCAATCAGCCCCAGCATTTT. This translates into CASRRQANQPQHF.

The table lists this clonotype with a few counts. V is TRBV6-6 and J is TRBJ2-7; 7 nucleotides align to TRBD1. The germline V gene encodes CDR1 MNHNY and CDR2 SVGAGI (reference sequence). This CDR3 has 11 amino acids. The J segment lost 5 bases and the V segment lost 5 bases, leaving 0 bases of the junction unmatched. The CDR3 region is CASSTGDEQYF. As DNA, the CDR3 is TGTGCCAGCAGTACAGGGGACGAGCAGTACTTC.